What follows are 24 T cell receptor beta chains derived from one specimen sequenced in a study of blood T cells in healthy people across ages. Primed by a sample-barcoded 5' primer and a J-beta primer mix, a second PCR proceeded for 7 to 11 cycles. TCRdb used MiXCR to reprocess the 5' RACE reads, holding one entry per CDR3 protein. The profile shows about 970,000 distinct CDR3 sequences, roughly 51% of them singletons. The sample was blood. The receptors come from a woman aged 60-75 years in good health.

This sequence joins TRBV12-3 or TRBV12-4 and TRBJ1-6; no reliable D call. V was trimmed by 5 bases and J by 10 bases, leaving 15 bases between them. The CDR3 has 14 amino acids. CDR3 nucleotides: TGTGCCAGCAGTGTAAATCGCCAGTCGTCACCCCTCCACTTT. Translating it yields CASSVNRQSSPLHF.

This clonotype was recorded only once. The rearrangement joins TRBV10-2 to TRBJ2-4, with a weak D call TRBD2 (5 bases). The CDR3 sequence is 16 residues long. V lost 3 bases and J lost 1, with 13 bases in between. Germline-derived CDR1 and CDR2 are WSHSY and SAAADI. The chain's CDR3 is CASSDSPSRAKNIQYF. In DNA form, the CDR3 reads TGCGCCAGCAGTGATTCTCCTAGCAGGGCCAAAAACATTCAGTACTTC.

V and J are TRBV7-6 and TRBJ1-5; TRBD1 matches at 8 bases. The ends lost 2 bases at V and 5 bases at J; junction bases unmatched: 5. This CDR3 region has 15 residues. Germline loops: CDR1 SGHVS, CDR2 FNYEAQ. The CDR3 DNA is TGTGCCAGCAGCTTAAACAGGGGGTTAGATCAGCCCCAGCATTTT. It is translated as CASSLNRGLDQPQHF.

This clonotype was seen just once. CDR3 nucleotides: TGTGCCAGCAGCTTGGTCGGACGAGGGGGTGAAAAACTGTTTTTT. Residues: CASSLVGRGGEKLFF. V is TRBV5-6 and J is TRBJ1-4; tentatively, D is TRBD1 (6 bases). Between the trimmed V and J ends, which lost 0 bases and 7 bases, there was a span of 13 bases. Germline lookup yields CDR1 SGHDT and CDR2 YYEEEE. This CDR3 comprises 15 residues.

The rearrangement links TRBV20-1 to TRBJ2-3; D is uncertain. CDR1 and CDR2 (germline): DFQATT, SNEGSKA (reference sequence). This CDR3 has 13 amino acids. V gave up 3 bases and J gave up 5 bases, with 12 bases separating them. The CDR3 loop is CSASSLHGDTQYF. The DNA of the CDR3 is TGCAGTGCTAGTAGTCTCCATGGAGATACGCAGTATTTT.

A few counts support this clonotype. V usage is TRBV20-1 and J usage is TRBJ2-1; TRBD2 aligns across 12 bases. The CDR3 spans 14 residues. CDR1 is DFQATT and CDR2 is SNEGSKA in the germline V gene (reference sequence). The V segment lost 4 bases and the J segment 10 bases; nucleotides outside the gene matches: 8. The CDR3 DNA sequence: TGCAGTGCTACCGGACTAGCGGGACCACAAGAGCAGTTCTTC. Its protein product is CSATGLAGPQEQFF.

With regard to this clonotype: The junction differs from germline at one of its ends, possibly a read error. The genes are TRBV4-2 and TRBJ2-4; tentatively, D is TRBD2 (6 bases). CDR3 length equals 14 residues. Germline CDR1 and CDR2: LGHNA and YNFKEQ. CDR3 DNA sequence: TGTGCCAGCAGCCAAGCCTCTGCGGGAAACACTCAGTACTTC. It is translated as CASSQASAGNTQYF.

This rearrangement joins TRBV3-1 to TRBJ2-3; D possibly matches TRBD1 or TRBD2 (5 bases each). The V end lost 6 bases, the J end lost 2 bases, and 15 bases lay between the germline ends. Germline V gives CDR1 LGHDT, CDR2 YNNKEL (reference sequence). CDR3 length equals 15 residues. The CDR3 reads CASRTRDGPTDTQYF. The DNA for the CDR3 is TGTGCCAGCAGAACCCGGGACGGACCCACAGATACGCAGTATTTT.

This clonotype was seen a handful of times. The chain employs TRBV9 and TRBJ2-4; D may be TRBD1 (5 bases). Germline V gene data show CDR1 as SGDLS and CDR2 as YYNGEE. The CDR3 is 16 amino acids. V shed 5 bases and J shed 7 bases, with 22 bases lying between them. CDR3 nucleotide sequence: TGTGCCAGCAGTCGTAGTTATTCAGGGTCTTATAACATTCAGTACTTC. Amino acid sequence: CASSRSYSGSYNIQYF.

The chain is built from TRBV10-1 and TRBJ2-7, with 7 bases matching TRBD1. Germline V gives CDR1 WNHNN, CDR2 SYGVQD (reference sequence). CDR3 length: 14 amino acids. J lost 6 bases, V lost 6 bases, and 11 bases had no gene match. In DNA, the CDR3 is TGCGCCAGCAGCCGATACAGGGGTTCGGGCGAGCAGTACTTC. This sequence encodes CASSRYRGSGEQYF.

This rearrangement joins TRBV25-1 to TRBJ2-5, with D possibly being TRBD1 (6 bases). The assigned J gene may be wrong: the sequence end matches TRBJ2-7 better. Germline CDR1 and CDR2: MGHDK and SYGVNS. The CDR3 is 13 residues long. The CDR3 coding sequence is TGTGCCAGCAGTGGGGGGCAGGGCCGCGAGCAGTACTTC. This gives the protein CASSGGQGREQYF.

The V and J genes are TRBV28 and TRBJ2-3; D might be TRBD1 (5 bases). This CDR3 is built from 14 residues. Germline V gene sequence: CDR1 MDHEN, CDR2 SYDVKM. The V gene lost 10 bases and the J gene lost 2 bases, with 16 bases spanning the gap. DNA of the CDR3: TGTGCCACCCACCGAACAGGAGTCACAGATACGCAGTATTTT. Residues: CATHRTGVTDTQYF.

The chain links TRBV20-1 to TRBJ2-7; TRBD1 agrees at 7 bases. CDR1 is DFQATT and CDR2 is SNEGSKA in the germline V gene (reference sequence). This CDR3 has 12 amino acids. CDR3 DNA sequence: TGCAGCGCCACGACAGGGATGCACGAGCAGTACTTC. This codes for CSATTGMHEQYF.

The J gene is TRBJ2-1, the V gene TRBV28; 8 positions agree with TRBD1. Unmatched junction bases numbered 6, after V lost 6 bases and J lost 5 bases. The CDR3 runs 14 residues. From germline, CDR1 is MDHEN and CDR2 SYDVKM. In nucleotides, the CDR3 is TGTGCCAGCAGCCGGGACAGGTTTAACAATGAGCAGTTCTTC. Translated: CASSRDRFNNEQFF.

The rearrangement links TRBV29-1 to TRBJ2-2; 8 nucleotides align to TRBD1. Germline CDR1 and CDR2: SQVTM and ANQGSEA. Trimming at V came to 5 bases and at J to 6 bases, leaving 8 bases not matched to a gene. The CDR3 extends over 14 amino acids. CDR3 amino acids: CSVRQGSEAGELFF. CDR3 nucleotides: TGCAGCGTTCGACAGGGGAGCGAAGCCGGGGAGCTGTTTTTT.

A few counts support this clonotype. V is TRBV20-1 and J is TRBJ2-4; possible D gene TRBD1, 6 bases. CDR3 size: 14 residues. Germline V gene lookup returns CDR1 DFQATT and CDR2 SNEGSKA (reference sequence). CDR3 residues: CSHREGEAKNIQYF. As DNA, the CDR3 is TGCAGCCACCGAGAGGGGGAAGCCAAAAACATTCAGTACTTC.

This clonotype was recorded a few times. The gene calls are TRBV20-1 and TRBJ2-1; the D is unclear. This CDR3 has 13 residues. V was shortened by 3 bases and J by 4 bases, with 10 bases between the two germline ends. Germline V gene data show CDR1 as DFQATT and CDR2 as SNEGSKA (reference sequence). Written as DNA, the CDR3 is TGCAGTGCTAGTCAGTCGAGATACAATGAGCAGTTCTTC. Translation gives CSASQSRYNEQFF.

V usage is TRBV6-2 or TRBV6-3 and J usage is TRBJ2-3, with D tentatively TRBD2 (6 bases). This CDR3 is 15 amino acids long. Germline lookup yields CDR1 MNHEY and CDR2 SVGEGT. The V end was cut by 7 bases, the J end by 1 base, with 15 bases between. CDR3 DNA sequence: TGTGCCAGCACGAAGGAGGGTTTAGGCACAGATACGCAGTATTTT. It is translated as CASTKEGLGTDTQYF.

The rearrangement joins TRBV10-3 to TRBJ2-7; 11 bases map to TRBD1. Germline lookup yields CDR1 ENHRY and CDR2 SYGVKD. With V trimmed by 6 bases and J by 3 bases, 7 bases remained unmatched. The CDR3 length is 15 residues. Here the CDR3 DNA reads TGTGCCATCAGGGAAGGACAGGGGGCGGGCTACGAGCAGTACTTC. Its translation is CAIREGQGAGYEQYF.

To note about this clonotype: A much larger clone differs by one base, so this may be a read error. The chain joins TRBV27 to TRBJ2-3; a possible D gene is TRBD2 (5 bases). CDR3 length equals 12 residues. The germline V gene encodes CDR1 MNHEY and CDR2 SMNVEV (reference sequence). Trimming stripped 6 bases from V and 2 bases from J, with 6 bases between. This CDR3 is CASRTTTDTQYF. The CDR3, as DNA: TGTGCCAGCAGGACTACCACAGATACGCAGTATTTT.

The CDR3 here is CASSFTPTGQFNQPQHF. The DNA for the CDR3 is TGTGCCAGCAGTTTCACCCCCACAGGTCAATTCAATCAGCCCCAGCATTTT. This sequence joins TRBV12-3 or TRBV12-4 and TRBJ1-5, with a weak D call TRBD1 (5 bases). CDR3 length equals 17 residues. The V end lost 3 bases, the J end lost 3 bases, and 18 bases lay between the germline ends.

This chain connects TRBV6-5 to TRBJ2-7; TRBD2 matches 11 bases. CDR3 length equals 16 residues. Germline V gene lookup returns CDR1 MNHEY and CDR2 SVGAGI. V was clipped by 6 bases and J by 1 base; unmatched bases: 8. The DNA for the CDR3 is TGTGCCAGCAGCATCGCCGGGACTAGCGGATCCTACGAGCAGTACTTC. Amino acid sequence: CASSIAGTSGSYEQYF.

This clonotype was detected a few times. V and J are TRBV9 and TRBJ2-5; D might be TRBD1 (7 bases). The CDR3 has 15 residues. Looked up from germline, CDR1 is SGDLS and CDR2 is YYNGEE. V lost 3 bases and J 3 bases, leaving 15 bases between the germline ends. The CDR3 loop reads CASSGQAGGKETQYF. In DNA form, the CDR3 reads TGTGCCAGCAGCGGCCAGGCAGGGGGGAAAGAGACCCAGTACTTC.

V gene TRBV6-1 combines with J gene TRBJ2-4, with D perhaps assigned TRBD1 or TRBD2 (5 bases each). The V gene lost 8 bases and the J gene lost 2 bases, with 13 bases spanning the gap. Germline V gives CDR1 MNHNS, CDR2 SASEGT. This CDR3 is 14 amino acids long. The CDR3 DNA is TGTGCCAGCGCCGACAGCGGACCCAAAAACATTCAGTACTTC. It is translated as CASADSGPKNIQYF.